The clone carrying this T cell receptor beta chain has only a few counts. Its matching antigen is unknown. The data stem from a study of identical twins. Findings and caveats of the study: Out-of-frame TCR alpha sharing observed in monozygotic twins exceeded model estimates. The authors drew conclusions from cross-sectional statistical analysis rather than following the same donors.

Trimming at V came to 0 bases and at J to 4 bases, leaving 4 bases not matched to a gene. Germline V gene sequence: CDR1 MGHRA, CDR2 YSYEKL. This CDR3 has 16 amino acids. TCRdb called the 5' RACE reads again in MiXCR, with one record for every CDR3 protein. This sample yields some 1,700,000 distinct CDR3 sequences, of which 32% are seen a single time; more than 0.25% belongs to the top ten. This TCR was recovered from a newborn girl in good health. Specimen: cord blood. The gene calls are TRBV4-1 and TRBJ2-4; TRBD2 matches 9 bases. CDR3 loop: CASSQDPSGAKNIQYF. Written as DNA, the CDR3 is TGCGCCAGCAGCCAAGACCCTAGCGGGGCTAAAAACATTCAGTACTTC.